This T cell receptor beta chain was sequenced during a study of blood T cell repertoires in COVID-19. Per the germline V gene, CDR1 is LGHNA and CDR2 is YSLEER. V lost 0 bases to trimming and J lost 2 bases; unmatched junction nucleotides: 6. The CDR3 runs to 17 residues. In this sample, this clone turned up a few times. The data were produced by immunoSEQ multiplex PCR, yet TCRdb's version contains in-frame clones alone and is incomplete. The sample has some 150,000 clones; over 65% are singletons. The chain uses TRBV4-3 and TRBJ2-2, with 7 bases that match TRBD2. Sequencing was carried out using PBMCs or T cells enriched from blood (not recorded which). This receptor was identified in a woman in her forties or fifties who had recovered from COVID-19. CDR3 DNA sequence: TGCGCCAGCAGCCAAGATCTAGGCGGGAGCAACACCGGGGAGCTGTTTTTT. Protein sequence: CASSQDLGGSNTGELFF.